This T cell receptor beta chain originates from a study of blood T cell repertoires in COVID-19 (dated by TCRdb to 2020 to 2022). Describing the broader study: Collaborator samples came from the United States, Italy and Spain and covered acute and convalescent phases of COVID-19. The material from the prospective study consisted of cDNA or gDNA derived from T cells, B-cell-depleted T cells, or PBMCs. Deeply sampled blood TCRbeta repertoires from subjects exposed to, actively infected with, or recovered from COVID-19 were included in the dataset. The repertoires were made available in a free public database intended to serve as a resource for research on the immune response to SARS-CoV-2. The samples were drawn from the first 160 participants of the ongoing ImmuneRACE study and from 950 to 1,500 subjects provided by 6 global collaborators. A de-identified subject ID, COVID-19 status, age in years and sex were almost always included in the sample metadata. Where HLA class I and class II types were available, the types were taken from metadata supplied by the sample provider, not from assay-based typing.

Via the germline V gene, CDR1 is SGDLS and CDR2 YYNGEE. V is cut back by 4 bases and J by 6 bases, with 6 bases in the junction unmatched. Including cysteine and phenylalanine, the CDR3 has 14 amino acids. Here the CDR3 DNA is all that survives: 42 bases in frame from base 1. The paper's findings and limits, for the study overall: The quantity of clinical and demographic metadata differed by source and by participant and was supplied without curation.

Each collaborating institution followed its own protocols to collect whole blood in K2EDTA tubes. For TCRbeta analysis, collaborators shipped samples as frozen whole blood, isolated PBMCs, or DNA extracted from either of those sample types. Details on this clone: Its specific antigen is unknown. No much larger clone exists at a distance of one base, and base qualities are not known.

TCRbeta CDR3 regions were amplified from genomic DNA by means of the immunoSEQ Assay, a bias-controlled multiplex PCR. As for the original processing: The number of nucleated cells in each sample was estimated by amplification of reference gene primers within the assay. Sequence reads were collapsed and filtered to measure the absolute abundance of every unique TCRbeta CDR3 rearrangement. For each sample, productive Simpson clonality was calculated as the square root of Simpson's diversity index over productive rearrangements. Entries here come from immuneACCESS through TCRdb and include only in-frame sequences with V and J called. Some clones fail to appear in such tables; in the studies checked, an unresolved V gene covers under half of the shortfall, and the cause of the remainder is unknown. V and J calls and clone size are as listed in that table; D and trimming were resolved from the DNA. Across this sample there are 120,000 or so clones, with 85% to 90% seen only once. The ten most abundant clones make up approximately 3.3% of the sample.

Rearrangement joined TRBV9 to TRBJ2-1, with TRBD2 matching 8 junction bases. Sequences were obtained from peripheral blood. The sequence was obtained from a woman aged 45-59 years with acute or convalescent COVID-19. DNA sequence: TGTGCCAGCAGCTTTCGGACTAGCAGCAATGAGCAGTTCTTC. It translates as CASSFRTSSNEQFF.